This TCR beta chain originates from a study of shared clonotypes between healthy human individuals. General study points: Between a few donors, naive CD4 clonotypes were shared at a level of approximately 5%.

With respect to this clone: Its target is unknown.

CD45RO-negative cells were positively selected for CCR7, leaving out terminally differentiated effector memory CD45RA+ cells. CDR1 is GTSNPN, CDR2 SVGIG, per germline (reference sequence). The J segment lost 2 bases and the V segment lost 4 bases, leaving 4 bases of the junction unmatched. The CDR3 is made up of 14 amino acids. Using immunoSEQ multiplex PCR, the repertoire was profiled, and TCRdb retains in-frame clones only, with some absent. Of under 850,000 clones listed, approximately 92% are singletons. Material for sequencing was naive CD8+ T cells sorted from blood. This chain connects TRBV30 to TRBJ2-5; 10 nucleotides agree with TRBD2. This TCR derives from a man aged 25-40 years in good health. The CDR3: CAWTRTSGQETQYF. The CDR3 DNA reads TGTGCCTGGACCCGGACTAGCGGACAAGAGACCCAGTACTTC.